This T cell receptor beta chain came from a study of cytomegalovirus exposure and HLA in healthy donors. The study ran its PCR with 60 Vbeta and 13 Jbeta primers. Only in-frame clones appear in the TCRdb table, and some are missing; sequencing was by immunoSEQ multiplex PCR. The table has 150,000 to 200,000 clones, almost 80% seen once; the top ten hold over 1.1%. Whole-study results and caveats: Excluded were some V segments that proved indistinguishable, including TRBV6-2 and TRBV6-3. It was reported that TCR beta sequences correctly inferred the HLA-A and HLA-B alleles for most subjects.

The CDR3 totals 15 residues. Germline CDR1 reads SGHVS; CDR2 reads FQNEAQ. The V segment lost 5 bases and the J segment 3 bases; nucleotides outside the gene matches: 7. On this clone itself: Its antigen is not identified.

This chain connects TRBV7-8 to TRBJ1-1, with TRBD1 identical over 9 bases. The specimen sequenced was PBMCs. The sequence came from a male donor in good health and CMV-seronegative. As DNA, the CDR3 is TGTGCCAGCAGCAGACAGGGGGTCGGCGACACTGAAGCTTTCTTT. Translated: CASSRQGVGDTEAFF.